This T cell receptor (beta chain) was recorded in a study of blood T cell repertoires in COVID-19. Profiling relied on immunoSEQ multiplex PCR, and the TCRdb table lists in-frame clones only, not all of them. The sample carries 130,000 or so clones, 77% recorded once. The V and J ends lost 0 bases and 4 bases, in that order; junction bases with no gene match: 9. CDR1 GTSNPN and CDR2 SVGIG come from the germline V gene (reference sequence). The CDR3 totals 16 residues. This chain links TRBV30 with TRBJ1-3, with 7 positions matching TRBD1. This TCR came from a man older than 75 with acute or convalescent COVID-19. Material: peripheral blood. CDR3 residues: CAWSVAVRTGGNTIYF. The CDR3 DNA is TGTGCCTGGAGTGTAGCTGTCCGGACAGGCGGAAACACCATATATTTT.